The T cell receptor (beta chain) described here comes from a study of regulatory T cells in long-lasting Graves disease. There are a few counts of this clonotype. Specified time point: newly diagnosed GD, antithyroid drugs for less than 3 months. TCR sequences were obtained from RNA taken from PBMCs. CDR1 and CDR2 (germline): DFQATT, SNEGSKA (reference sequence). The ends were cut back, 5 bases at V and 9 bases at J, with 23 bases in the middle. The CDR3 has 15 amino acids. Arm-PCR of CDR3 regions and iRepertoire HTBI primers were used to build TCR beta libraries. MiXCR, applied by TCRdb to the multiplex PCR reads, yields one record per CDR3 protein. Here the sample spans just over 600,000 distinct CDR3 sequences, 15% to 20% being singletons. In addition, the sample was reused for a study of T cells in Graves' hyperthyroidism and ophthalmopathy. From that second work: Within blood appeared most thyroid clonotypes that had expanded above 0.001.

The receptor was isolated from a woman aged 30 to 39 with Graves disease. Sequences were derived from peripheral blood mononuclear cells (PBMCs), sampled at new diagnosis, from a patient treated with antithyroid drugs. This sequence joins TRBV20-1 and TRBJ2-1; TRBD1 or TRBD2 may be the D gene (6 bases each). The CDR3 reads CSARQEGRDFGEQFF. Here the CDR3 DNA reads TGCAGTGCTCGACAGGAGGGGCGGGATTTCGGTGAGCAGTTCTTC.